What follows is one T cell receptor (beta chain) and its context. This clone was counted at least ten times. What antigen it recognizes has not been identified. No quality values exist for individual bases; no much larger clone is one base distant. Using the deep immunoSEQ assay, multiplex PCR amplified TCR CDR3 regions from genomic DNA. For each cell subset, the extracted genomic DNA was distributed evenly across all wells of several immunoSEQ 96-well plates, and each plate served as one replicate. For sorted subsets, approximately 190 ng genomic DNA, equal to 30,000 or so T cell genomes, was loaded into each replicate PCR. The purified libraries were quantified using a Qubit 3.0 fluorometer, sized with a Bioanalyzer 2100, and then quantified again using the KAPA Library Quantification kit. Every immunoSEQ 96-well plate was sequenced on a separate single-read 150-cycle Illumina NextSeq 550 flow cell. Turning to the authors' computational methods: Because only junctional sequences without quality scores were contained in the immunoSEQ output, filtering matching that applied to full-length reads could not be performed. Sequences were annotated with PyIR, a Python wrapper for IgBLAST v1.9, using IMGT germline references to assign V/J genes and CDR3. Any read was removed if the V/J assignment was weak (E-value above 1e-6), the CDR3 was missing, or the read contained stop codons, out-of-frame junctions, or ambiguous translated residues. V3J clonotypes were defined by identical inferred V gene, J gene, and CDR3 amino acid sequence. Percentage overlap between repertoires was computed as shared unique clonotypes divided by the size of the smaller repertoire. Richness of each repertoire was evaluated using RTK rarefaction, the Chao1 estimator, and Recon v2.1 estimates of unobserved clonotypes. Generation probabilities were computed with OLGA for all TCRbeta clonotypes obtained by the gDNA method from a handful of donors. This immuneACCESS table, as held by TCRdb, lists in-frame sequences with V and J called but not all clones. Of the missing ones, under half trace to an unresolved V gene in checked studies; the others have no known cause. V and J calls and clone size follow that table, whereas D and trimming were derived from the DNA. The sample data list about 330,000 clones, and approximately 79% of these were observed just once. The ten largest clones represent 10% of the sample.

The sample originates from a study of shared clonotypes between healthy human individuals (dated by TCRdb to about 2020). With regard to the full study: A few men and two women, aged 18 to 49 years, made up the cohort. To estimate repertoire size and how much clonotypes are shared between individuals, the study performed deep sequencing of blood TCR repertoires from five healthy adults. Each donor's leukapheresis produced roughly between about 0.8 and 8.9 billion PBMCs. Per donor, three plates each were used for CD4 naive and CD4 memory, two for CD8 naive, and one for CD8 memory. Different laboratories and diverse techniques were used to prepare libraries and sequence TCR repertoires, to increase sequencing depth and limit assay-specific biases. Overall results and qualifications from the work: Rarefaction of sorted-subset datasets indicated incomplete sequencing despite the large sequencing depth. Pairwise subsampling indicated that sequencing depth was expected to affect the degree of clonotype sharing among donors. Sampling was restricted to blood, and TCR repertoires in tissues likely differ from the TCR repertoires found in blood. Compared with non-shared clonotypes, clonotypes shared by all four sorted-subset donors had higher generation probabilities. When four donors were compared, the shared fraction of clonotypes was about 5% for naive CD4, over 3% for naive CD8, more than 2% for memory CD4, and under 0.5% for memory CD8. Because the study included only a small number of donors, the genetic and exposure-history diversity represented was limited. Naive subsets generally had larger estimated clonotype richness than memory subsets did.

The germline ends are 6 bases apart after V is trimmed by 2 bases and J by 2 bases. The CDR3, cysteine through phenylalanine, is 12 amino acids long. The sequence is cut down to CDR3 DNA, 36 bases in frame from base 1. The germline V gene (reference sequence) provides CDR1 GTSNPN and CDR2 SVGIG. Healthy HIV-negative adults with no recently reported acute infections or vaccinations were included as donors. Every donor was a Caucasian adult living in Nashville, Tennessee, USA. CD4+ T cells were enriched through magnetic negative selection, after which naive cells were positively selected on CD45RA and the remaining negative fraction served as the memory subset. Blood was collected by leukapheresis, and PBMCs were isolated by Ficoll-Histopaque density gradient centrifugation and then cryopreserved in liquid nitrogen vapor phase. Analytical flow cytometry was used to check the purity and quantity of each magnetically sorted T cell population. Genomic DNA was isolated from every sorted fraction and measured by UV absorbance on a Nanodrop 2000c.

Sequencing was done on a sample of memory CD4+ T cells sorted from blood. In the paper's terms, the cell subset or site label means: CD45RA-negative fraction. The rearrangement joined TRBV30 to TRBJ2-5; there is no confident call for the D gene. The TCR comes from a man aged 25 to 40 in good health. The nucleotides are TGTGCCTGGAGTCGCCGGCAAGAGACCCAGTACTTC. The encoded protein is CAWSRRQETQYF.